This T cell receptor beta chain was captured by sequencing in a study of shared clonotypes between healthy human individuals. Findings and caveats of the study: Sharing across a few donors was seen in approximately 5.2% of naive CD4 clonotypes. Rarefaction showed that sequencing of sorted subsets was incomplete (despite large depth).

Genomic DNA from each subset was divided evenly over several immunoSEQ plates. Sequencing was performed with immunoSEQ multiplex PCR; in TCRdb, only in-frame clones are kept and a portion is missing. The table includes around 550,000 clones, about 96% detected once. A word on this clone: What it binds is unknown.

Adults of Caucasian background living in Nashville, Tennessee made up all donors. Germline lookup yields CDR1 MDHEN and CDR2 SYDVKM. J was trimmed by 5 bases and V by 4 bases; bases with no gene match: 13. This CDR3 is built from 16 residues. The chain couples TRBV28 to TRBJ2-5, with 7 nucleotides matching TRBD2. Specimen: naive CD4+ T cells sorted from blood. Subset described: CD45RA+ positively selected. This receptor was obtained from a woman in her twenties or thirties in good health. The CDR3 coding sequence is TGTGCCAGCAGTTCCGCTACAGCGGGGAGCGTGGAGACCCAGTACTTC. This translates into CASSSATAGSVETQYF.